The 6 T cell receptor beta chains reported below all come from one sample, sequenced in a study of cytomegalovirus exposure and HLA in healthy donors. It was with 60 Vbeta and 13 Jbeta primers that the PCR ran. TCRdb keeps only in-frame clones here, not all; method: immunoSEQ multiplex PCR. The sample contains about 120,000 clones, roughly 9% of which appear only once. The sequencing sample was made of PBMCs. The receptors derive from a woman aged 35 to 49 in good health and CMV-seropositive.

This clone was seen only a few times. V gene TRBV12-5 combines with J gene TRBJ2-3; the match to TRBD1 covers 8 bases. V gave up 7 bases and J gave up 2 bases; unmatched junction bases: 5. CDR3 length: 14 residues. From germline, CDR1 is LGHNT and CDR2 FRNRAP. The CDR3: CASVTDRATDTQYF. The CDR3 nucleotides are TGTGCTAGTGTTACGGACAGGGCCACAGATACGCAGTATTTT.

The sample holds a few counts of this clone. The gene calls are TRBV6-5 and TRBJ2-3; D may be TRBD1 (5 bases). Trimming removed 2 bases at V and 1 base at J, with 13 bases between. The length of the CDR3 is 16 residues. From germline, CDR1 is MNHEY and CDR2 SVGAGI. The CDR3: CASSYTLQVRTDTQYF. CDR3 DNA sequence: TGTGCCAGCAGTTACACGTTACAGGTTCGCACAGATACGCAGTATTTT.

This clone was observed a handful of times. V is TRBV5-1 and J is TRBJ1-6; 7 nucleotides agree with TRBD1. The CDR3 covers 17 residues. From germline, CDR1 is SGHRS and CDR2 YFSETQ. V shed 4 bases and J 7 bases; nucleotides not matched to a gene: 14. CDR3 sequence: CASSAGYGQAINSPLHF. The CDR3 DNA follows: TGCGCCAGCAGCGCGGGCTACGGACAGGCGATAAATTCACCCCTCCACTTT.

The V gene is TRBV7-9, the J gene TRBJ2-1; TRBD2 agrees at 16 bases. Germline V lookup: CDR1 SEHNR, CDR2 FQNEAQ (reference sequence). With V trimmed by 5 bases and J by 10 bases, 8 bases remained unmatched. The CDR3 covers 16 residues. The CDR3 protein is CASSEPGLAGGREQFF. The CDR3 DNA is TGTGCCAGCAGCGAACCGGGACTAGCGGGGGGGCGGGAGCAGTTCTTC.

In this sample, this clone turned up a few times. The rearrangement joins TRBV4-2 to TRBJ1-1, with 7 positions matching TRBD1. In germline, CDR1 is LGHNA, CDR2 YNFKEQ. The CDR3 consists of 13 residues. The V and J ends lost 3 bases and 8 bases, in that order; junction bases with no gene match: 6. CDR3 in DNA: TGTGCCAGCAGCCACGGACAGGACGGGGAAGCTTTCTTT. Protein sequence: CASSHGQDGEAFF.

The chain links TRBV6-4 to TRBJ2-7; 8 positions agree with TRBD1. The V gene end was trimmed by 0 bases and the J gene end by 6 bases; junction bases not matched to a gene: 4. The CDR3 length is 14 residues. Germline lookup yields CDR1 MRHNA and CDR2 SNTAGT. DNA for the CDR3: TGTGCCAGCAGTGACTCGACAGGGGAAGGCGAGCAGTACTTC. Protein product: CASSDSTGEGEQYF.